This entry lists 23 T cell receptor beta chains sequenced from one sample in a study of T cell responses to AZD1222 COVID-19 vaccine. Profiling relied on immunoSEQ multiplex PCR, and the TCRdb table lists in-frame clones only, not all of them. This table holds approximately 100,000 clones, about 89% found once. This material consisted of peripheral blood, taken 28 days after the second AZD1222 dose. The source of these receptors is an adult who received the AZD1222 COVID-19 vaccine.

On this clone: A junction boundary mismatches the germline segment, possibly from a read error. The V gene is TRBV11-2, the J gene TRBJ2-7; 8 bases match TRBD1. The CDR3 is 11 residues long. The V gene's germline CDR1 is SGHAT and CDR2 FQNNGV. CDR3 amino acids: CASKQGVWQYF. CDR3 DNA: TGTGCTAGCAAACAGGGGGTATGGCAGTACTTC.

The CDR3 sequence: CASSPSLGTYEQYF. The CDR3 coding sequence is TGTGCCAGCAGTCCGAGTCTGGGAACCTACGAGCAGTACTTC. The genes are TRBV28 and TRBJ2-7; D not resolved. Germline CDR1 is MDHEN and CDR2 is SYDVKM. V was pared by 5 bases and J by 2 bases, with 13 bases between. The CDR3 has 14 amino acids.

The V call is TRBV19, the J call TRBJ1-5; a weak D match, TRBD1 (5 bases). From germline, CDR1 is LNHDA and CDR2 SQIVND (reference sequence). V gave up 5 bases and J gave up 0 bases, with 11 bases separating them. CDR3 length: 15 amino acids. The CDR3 DNA reads TGTGCCAGTAGTCCCAGGGACTTTAGCAATCAGCCCCAGCATTTT. This codes for CASSPRDFSNQPQHF.

V gene TRBV30 combines with J gene TRBJ2-3; either TRBD1 or TRBD2 may supply D (5 bases each). The CDR3 consists of 14 residues. V lost 2 bases and J 2 bases, leaving 11 bases between the germline ends. Per the germline V gene, CDR1 is GTSNPN and CDR2 is SVGIG (reference sequence). CDR3 sequence reads: CAWSPGAATDTQYF. CDR3 sequence (DNA): TGTGCCTGGAGTCCCGGGGCGGCCACAGATACGCAGTATTTT.

The genes are TRBV11-2 and TRBJ1-2; possibly TRBD1 for D (5 bases). Germline assignment: CDR1 SGHAT and CDR2 FQNNGV. CDR3 size: 13 residues. Trimming took 4 bases from V and 8 from J, leaving 14 bases between them. The CDR3 here is CASSSTGPEGYTF. The CDR3 DNA sequence: TGTGCCAGCAGCTCCACAGGTCCGGAAGGCTACACCTTC.

This chain uses TRBV10-3 with TRBJ1-3; D is uncertain. Germline V gives CDR1 ENHRY, CDR2 SYGVKD. V lost 7 bases and J 8 bases, leaving 12 bases between the germline ends. This CDR3 spans 12 amino acids. CDR3 nucleotide sequence: TGTGCCATCAACGTCGACCGTGACACCATATATTTT. It translates to CAINVDRDTIYF.

The V and J genes are TRBV25-1 and TRBJ2-1; maybe TRBD1 (6 bases). CDR3 size: 14 residues. Trimming removed 10 bases from V and 1 base from J, with 14 bases in between. CDR1 and CDR2 from the germline V gene are MGHDK and SYGVNS. CDR3 in DNA: TGTGCCACCGGTACAGGGTGGTCCTACAATGAGCAGTTCTTC. It specifies CATGTGWSYNEQFF. Variable domain in full (rest from reference TRBV25-1 and TRBJ2-1): EADIYQTPRYLVIGTGKKITLECSQTMGHDKMYWYQQDPGMELHLIHYSYGVNSTEKGDLSSESTVSRIRTEHFPLTLESARPSHTSQYLCATGTGWSYNEQFFGPGTRLTVL.

The chain is built from TRBV27 and TRBJ2-1; 8 bases fit TRBD2. Germline V gene lookup returns CDR1 MNHEY and CDR2 SMNVEV (reference sequence). This CDR3 region has 14 residues. Trimming took 6 bases from V and 3 from J; bases not matched to a gene: 4. CDR3 DNA: TGTGCCAGCAGCACTAGCGGTGGCTACAATGAGCAGTTCTTC. It codes for CASSTSGGYNEQFF.

This sequence joins TRBV6-4 and TRBJ1-2; 10 bases map to TRBD1. The CDR3 extends over 15 amino acids. Trimming cost V 6 bases and J 4 bases; bases outside gene matches: 8. From germline, CDR1 is MRHNA and CDR2 SNTAGT. The CDR3 nucleotides read TGTGCCAGCAGCCGGACGGACAGGGGGGTCTATGGCTACACCTTC. It encodes CASSRTDRGVYGYTF.

The chain has TRBV7-2 and TRBJ2-5, with a possible D match to TRBD1 (6 bases). Trimming took 5 bases from V and 5 from J, leaving 12 bases between them. Germline CDR1 and CDR2: SGHTA and FQGNSA. This CDR3 is built from 13 residues. CDR3 coding DNA: TGTGCCAGCAGCCTAGGGGGTGGGGAGACCCAGTACTTC. It is translated as CASSLGGGETQYF. Full variable domain (missing parts from reference TRBV7-2 and TRBJ2-5): GAGVSQSPSNKVTEKGKDVELRCDPISGHTALYWYRQSLGQGLEFLIYFQGNSAPDKSGLPSDRFSAERTGGSVSTLTIQRTQQEDSAVYLCASSLGGGETQYFGPGTRLLVL.

The chain has TRBV27 and TRBJ1-4; D perhaps matches TRBD1 (6 bases). V gave up 6 bases and J gave up 4 bases, with 12 bases separating them. The CDR3 is 14 amino acids. The germline CDR1 and CDR2 sequences are MNHEY and SMNVEV (reference sequence). In DNA, the CDR3 is TGTGCCAGCAGGCTACAGGGTTTTAATGAAAAACTGTTTTTT. It yields the protein CASRLQGFNEKLFF. Drawing the rest from reference TRBV27 and TRBJ1-4, the complete variable domain is EAQVTQNPRYLITVTGKKLTVTCSQNMNHEYMSWYRQDPGLGLRQIYYSMNVEVTDKGDVPEGYKVSRKEKRNFPLILESPSPNQTSLYFCASRLQGFNEKLFFGSGTQLSVL.

The gene calls are TRBV27 and TRBJ2-7; TRBD2 is a possible D gene (6 bases). Deletions cut 7 bases from V and 7 bases from J, with 26 bases between. The CDR3 has 16 residues. The V gene's germline CDR1 is MNHEY and CDR2 SMNVEV (reference sequence). DNA for the CDR3: TGTGCCAGCACCCTGAGTCGGGAGAAAGGGTGGGGGGAGCAGTACTTC. Protein: CASTLSREKGWGEQYF.

The gene calls are TRBV24-1 and TRBJ2-1, with TRBD1 matching 9 bases. With 3 bases clipped from V and 5 bases from J, the junction kept 4 bases outside the gene matches. Germline assignment: CDR1 KGHDR and CDR2 SFDVKD. The CDR3 is 15 residues long. This CDR3 is CATSDTGTGHNEQFF. DNA for the CDR3: TGTGCCACCAGTGATACCGGGACAGGGCACAATGAGCAGTTCTTC.

The chain couples TRBV2 to TRBJ2-3; 8 bases match TRBD1. V lost 5 bases to trimming and J lost 14 bases; unmatched junction nucleotides: 6. The CDR3 contains 11 residues. CDR1 is SNHLY, CDR2 FYNNEI, per germline. The CDR3 DNA is TGTGCCAGCAGTCCAGACAGGGGCGGGTATTTT. Translated, it gives CASSPDRGGYF.

The V call is TRBV2, the J call TRBJ2-7, with no clear D. The length of the CDR3 is 12 residues. Germline loops: CDR1 SNHLY, CDR2 FYNNEI. V lost 7 bases to trimming and J lost 3 bases, with 10 bases between them. CDR3 in DNA: TGTGCCAGCAAAGGCAGAAGCTACGAGCAGTACTTC. It specifies CASKGRSYEQYF.

V is TRBV10-3 and J is TRBJ2-1; 8 bases map to TRBD2. Germline lookup yields CDR1 ENHRY and CDR2 SYGVKD. This CDR3 is built from 14 residues. V shed 4 bases, J shed 4 bases, and the junction held 3 bases outside the gene matches. The CDR3 coding sequence is TGTGCCATCAGTGCCGGGGGGGGATACAATGAGCAGTTCTTC. It specifies CAISAGGGYNEQFF.

A single count supports this clone. The chain is built from TRBV3-1 (or the pseudogene TRBV3-2) and TRBJ2-2, with 10 nucleotides matching TRBD1. The junction had 9 bases not matched to a gene; V was cut back by 4 bases and J by 7 bases. CDR1 LGHDT and CDR2 YNNKEL come from the germline V gene (reference sequence). The CDR3 extends over 16 amino acids. CDR3 nucleotide sequence: TGTGCCAGCAGCCCTACGGGGACAGGGGAGGGCGGGGAGCTGTTTTTT. Translation gives CASSPTGTGEGGELFF.

On this clone: The sample contains more than one DNA sequence encoding this CDR3. The CDR3 coding sequence is TGTGCCAGCAGCTTAGCGGGGAGGAACACTGAAGCTTTCTTT. This sequence encodes CASSLAGRNTEAFF. The rearrangement uses TRBV7-8 and TRBJ1-1; D not certain. The CDR3 spans 14 residues. V shed 0 bases and J shed 1 base, with 6 bases lying between them. Germline V lookup: CDR1 SGHVS, CDR2 FQNEAQ. The full variable domain, rest sourced from reference TRBV7-8 and TRBJ1-1, is GAGVSQSPRYKVAKRGQDVALRCDPISGHVSLFWYQQALGQGPEFLTYFQNEAQLDKSGLPSDRFFAERPEGSVSTLKIQRTQQEDSAVYLCASSLAGRNTEAFFGQGTRLTVV.

V is TRBV27 and J is TRBJ1-1; tentative D call: TRBD1 (6 bases). V gave up 5 bases and J gave up 4 bases, with 17 bases separating them. CDR3 size: 15 residues. CDR1 is MNHEY and CDR2 is SMNVEV in the germline V gene (reference sequence). As DNA, the CDR3 is TGTGCCAGCAGTCTCACAGGGCCGTGGAGCACTGAAGCTTTCTTT. It specifies CASSLTGPWSTEAFF.

The chain couples TRBV19 to TRBJ2-1; 8 positions agree with TRBD1. The CDR3 consists of 13 residues. The germline V gene has CDR1 LNHDA and CDR2 SQIVND (reference sequence). Trimming at V came to 5 bases and at J to 7 bases, leaving 4 bases not matched to a gene. The CDR3 region has the DNA TGTGCCAGTAGTTCGACAGGGGTGAATGAGCAGTTCTTC. It codes for CASSSTGVNEQFF.

This rearrangement joins TRBV5-5 to TRBJ1-1, with D perhaps matching TRBD1 (5 bases). V was shortened by 3 bases and J by 6 bases, with 15 bases between the two germline ends. The CDR3 sequence is 14 residues long. Per germline, CDR1 SGHKS and CDR2 YYEKEE (reference sequence). CDR3 protein: CASSSGGVGAEAFF. In DNA, the CDR3 is TGTGCCAGCAGCTCCGGGGGAGTTGGCGCTGAAGCTTTCTTT.

The chain couples TRBV29-1 to TRBJ1-5; the D gene is possibly TRBD1 (6 bases). Trimming cost V 6 bases and J 4 bases, with 13 bases left between them. Germline V lookup: CDR1 SQVTM, CDR2 ANQGSEA. CDR3 length: 13 amino acids. CDR3 region: CSVEDSPNQPQHF. DNA for the CDR3: TGCAGCGTAGAGGACAGCCCAAATCAGCCCCAGCATTTT.

V and J are TRBV5-1 and TRBJ1-1; D not certain. The ends were cut back, 3 bases at V and 1 base at J, with 10 bases in the middle. Per the germline V gene, CDR1 is SGHRS and CDR2 is YFSETQ. The CDR3 has 14 amino acids. As DNA, the CDR3 is TGCGCCAGCAGCTCGAGCCAATCGAACACTGAAGCTTTCTTT. This translates into CASSSSQSNTEAFF.